The T cell receptor beta chain under discussion was sequenced for a study of cytomegalovirus exposure and HLA in healthy donors. Findings of the study overall: An analysis was carried out later, and it reportedly showed fewer N-insertions in an Asian-associated ancestry cluster than the roughly 670-donor mean. High sensitivity and specificity were reportedly achieved when the classifier diagnosed cytomegalovirus status.

PCR used 60 Vbeta primers and 13 Jbeta primers. Some clones are missing from TCRdb's copy, which holds only in-frame ones; the method was immunoSEQ multiplex PCR. Across about 130,000 clones, the top ten clones capture 2.5% to 3% of the sample. With regard to this clone: Its antigen remains unknown.

The junction had 7 bases not matched to a gene; V was cut back by 6 bases and J by 5 bases. CDR1 and CDR2 from the germline V gene are MDHEN and SYDVKM. The CDR3 runs to 16 residues. This sequence joins TRBV28 and TRBJ2-7; TRBD2 matches 16 bases. This sequence was found in a young man in good health and CMV-seronegative. Material: PBMCs. The chain's CDR3 is CASREGLAGGKDEQYF. CDR3 bases: TGTGCCAGCAGGGAGGGACTAGCGGGAGGGAAAGACGAGCAGTACTTC.